This TCR beta chain was documented in a study of T cell repertoires in cytomegalovirus infection (dated by TCRdb to about 2019). Background for the entire study: The peptide stimulations were aimed at well-studied HLA-B-restricted epitopes as well as recently identified HLA-C-restricted CMV epitopes, whose presentation resists viral immunomodulation. Because public TCR beta signatures pointed to carriage of CMV infection together with the matching HLA type, the HLA type of each donor mattered for the analysis. The investigation overall reported the following: The ex vivo response was dominated by HLA-C-restricted CMV-specific TCR beta clonotypes, which also provided the single most frequent clonotype in two of eight donors. Carriers of CMV infection plus the relevant HLA type were discriminated by the cumulative frequency of public TCR beta family members in the study cohort and in an independent roughly 370-donor cohort.

The sequencer was an Illumina HiSeq 1500. Using fastp trimming at Q25 and MiXCR clonotype assembly, TCRdb reanalyzed the public sequencing data and kept in-frame beta chains. Each CDR3 protein appears once, grouped with its most common genes and DNA. The table for this sample lists 550,000 to 700,000 distinct CDR3 sequences; approximately 40% of them were counted only once. Of the sample, 48% falls within the top ten clones. Remarks on this clonotype: Its binding antigen is unknown. Base qualities are not provided; no much larger clone lies one nucleotide away.

The treatment or condition label for this specimen denotes: in vitro stimulation with specific CMV peptide epitopes to enrich CMV-specific T cells. Measured from the cysteine to the phenylalanine, the CDR3 is 13 residues long. CDR3 DNA is the only sequence kept; it has 39 bases, read in frame from the first base. V trim: 5 bases; J trim: 8 bases; unmatched bases: 8. CDR1 is given as SGHTA and CDR2 as FQGNSA, both from the germline V gene. Here the sequenced sample was cultured PBMCs, taken from culture after CMV antigen stimulation. The receptor chain draws on TRBV7-2 and TRBJ1-2; TRBD1 agrees with 7 junctional bases. This clonotype was obtained from a human donor in good health (CMV status not recorded). Some clones in this sample may be carry-over from other donors' samples. The CDR3 here reads CASSRDSFRGYTF. In nucleotide form, the sequence is TGTGCCAGCAGCCGGGACAGCTTTAGAGGCTACACCTTC.